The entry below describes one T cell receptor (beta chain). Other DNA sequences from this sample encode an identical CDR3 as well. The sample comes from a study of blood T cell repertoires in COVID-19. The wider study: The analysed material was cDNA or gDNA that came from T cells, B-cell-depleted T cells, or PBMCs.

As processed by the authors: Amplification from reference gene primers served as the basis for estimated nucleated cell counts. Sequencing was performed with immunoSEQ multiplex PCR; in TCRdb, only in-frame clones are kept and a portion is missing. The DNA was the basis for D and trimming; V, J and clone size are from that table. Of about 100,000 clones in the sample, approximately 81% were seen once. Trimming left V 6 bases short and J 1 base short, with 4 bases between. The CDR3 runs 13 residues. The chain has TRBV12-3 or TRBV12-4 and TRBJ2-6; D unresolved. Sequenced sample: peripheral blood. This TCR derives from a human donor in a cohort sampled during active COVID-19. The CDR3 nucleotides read TGTGCCAGCAGCCTATCTGGGGCCAACGTCCTGACTTTC. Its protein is CASSLSGANVLTF.